This T cell receptor beta chain was retrieved from a study of immune heterogeneity within non-small cell lung tumors. Findings and limits, study-wide: Dominant CDR3 beta clonotypes repeated across a patient's tumor loci, while different loci held unique high-frequency clones. Clonotypes of T-cell receptor beta found at high frequency were largely distinct between individual patients. Local tumor mutational burden and local T-cell repertoire clonality showed a moderate significant correlation, R about 0.34.

V gave up 10 bases and J gave up 9 bases, with 22 bases separating them. Per germline, CDR1 MNHEY and CDR2 SMNVEV (reference sequence). The CDR3 totals 15 residues. Genomic DNA extracted from bulk tumor tissue served as template. A total of about 0.6 ug was used per sample. Far-apart biopsies, several per primary tumor, were taken during surgery. The study enrolled patients with untreated, newly diagnosed non-small cell lung cancer who underwent curative surgery. Multiplex PCR (32 V and 13 J primers) was used to amplify the TCR beta CDR3. TCRdb independently ran MiXCR on the multiplex PCR reads; one entry per CDR3 protein. The sample lists fewer than 25,000 distinct CDR3 sequences, 25% to 30% occurring once. Concerning this clonotype itself: Its antigen is undetermined. A much bigger clone sits one base away, suggesting this may be a read error.

The source of this sequence is a man in his forties or fifties with non-small cell lung cancer. Sequencing was performed on lung tumor tissue. The chain joins TRBV27 to TRBJ1-6, with a weak D call TRBD1 (5 bases). DNA for the CDR3: TGTGCCACCCACCCCCGCAGGGTGGGAAGTTCACCCCTCCACTTT. Translation gives CATHPRRVGSSPLHF.